Below are 20 T cell receptor beta chains sequenced from a single sample in a study of blood T cells in healthy people across ages (dated by TCRdb to about 2015). Library preparation was by 5' RACE. The sequencer was an Illumina HiSeq 2500. The second PCR ran for about 6 to 11 cycles and used a J-beta primer mix along with a sample-barcoded 5' primer. TCRdb cleaned the public reads at Q25 with fastp, built clones with MiXCR and kept in-frame beta chains. Every CDR3 protein is listed once, alongside the most common genes and DNA of its rows. This sample is represented by about 1.8 million distinct CDR3 sequences; less than 50% of them were singletons. More than 2% of the sample is held by the ten biggest clonotypes. The sample consisted of blood. These receptors originate from a woman in her forties in good health.

The count of this clonotype is one. The genes are TRBV7-3 and TRBJ2-3; the D call may be TRBD1 or TRBD2 (6 bases each). The CDR3 sequence is 16 residues long. In germline, CDR1 is SGHTA, CDR2 FQGTGA. Trimming removed 2 bases at V and 4 bases at J, with 16 bases between. The CDR3 reads CASSLFPGGGADTQYF. Written as DNA, the CDR3 is TGTGCCAGCAGCTTATTCCCAGGAGGGGGTGCAGATACGCAGTATTTT. Supplemented by reference TRBV7-3 and TRBJ2-3, the full variable domain reads GAGVSQTPSNKVTEKGKYVELRCDPISGHTALYWYRQSLGQGPEFLIYFQGTGAADDSGLPNDRFFAVRPEGSVSTLKIQRTERGDSAVYLCASSLFPGGGADTQYFGPGTRLTVL.

This clonotype occurred once. The chain is built from TRBV4-1 and TRBJ1-1; no definite D call. CDR3 length: 17 amino acids. The germline gives CDR1 MGHRA, CDR2 YSYEKL. The ends were cut back, 0 bases at V and 0 bases at J, with 14 bases in the middle. The CDR3 DNA is TGCGCCAGCAGCCAAGAGTACTTGAGAGGCGTGAACACTGAAGCTTTCTTT. As protein: CASSQEYLRGVNTEAFF.

The chain has TRBV24-1 and TRBJ2-3; TRBD2 matches at 8 bases. The CDR3 has 17 amino acids. Germline loops: CDR1 KGHDR, CDR2 SFDVKD. After removal of 5 bases from V and 0 bases from J, the junction contained 9 bases not matched to a gene. In DNA form, the CDR3 reads TGTGCCACCAGTGGTGACGGGCGGGGGGCTAGCACAGATACGCAGTATTTT. Protein sequence: CATSGDGRGASTDTQYF.

This clonotype came up a few times. The chain uses TRBV7-2 and TRBJ2-1, with TRBD2 matching 10 bases. The CDR3 contains 16 residues. The V and J ends lost 1 base and 7 bases, in that order; junction bases with no gene match: 7. From germline, CDR1 is SGHTA and CDR2 FQGNSA. The DNA of the CDR3 is TGTGCCAGCAGCTTAGTGCCTAGCGGGGGCAGGAATGAGCAGTTCTTC. Protein sequence: CASSLVPSGGRNEQFF.

J is TRBJ2-5 and V is TRBV11-2; either TRBD1 or TRBD2 may fit D (5 bases each). The J call is in doubt because the DNA end fits TRBJ2-7 better. Germline CDR1 and CDR2: SGHAT and FQNNGV. This CDR3 comprises 14 residues. CDR3 sequence (DNA): TGTGCCAGCAGCTCTCTCGAGGGGAGCTACGAGCAGTACTTC. The encoded protein is CASSSLEGSYEQYF.

V is TRBV27 and J is TRBJ2-3; D is unresolved. Germline V CDR1 and CDR2: MNHEY, SMNVEV (reference sequence). Trimming took off 2 bases at V and 5 bases at J, with 17 bases between the two ends. The CDR3 sequence is 16 residues long. This chain's CDR3 is CASSLSTGMGRDTQYF. As DNA, the CDR3 is TGTGCCAGCAGTTTAAGCACTGGCATGGGAAGAGATACGCAGTATTTT.

This CDR3 is CASSSRDRGLNEQFF. The CDR3 DNA reads TGTGCCAGCAGTTCCCGGGACAGGGGGCTGAATGAGCAGTTCTTC. The chain links TRBV6-2 or TRBV6-3 to TRBJ2-1, with 12 bases lining up with TRBD1. V was clipped by 4 bases and J by 7 bases; unmatched bases: 5. The length of the CDR3 is 15 residues. Per the germline V gene, CDR1 is MNHEY and CDR2 is SVGEGT.

The chain carries TRBV2 and TRBJ2-1, with 9 nucleotides matching TRBD2. CDR3 length: 17 amino acids. From germline, CDR1 is SNHLY and CDR2 FYNNEI. The J segment lost 2 bases and the V segment lost 7 bases, leaving 12 bases of the junction unmatched. The CDR3 protein is CASTSPAGGAPYNEQFF. As DNA, the CDR3 is TGTGCCAGCACTTCCCCGGCGGGGGGGGCCCCCTACAATGAGCAGTTCTTC.

This chain connects TRBV6-6 to TRBJ2-7, with TRBD1 identical over 8 bases. The germline gives CDR1 MNHNY, CDR2 SVGAGI (reference sequence). This CDR3 is built from 15 residues. The V gene end was trimmed by 5 bases and the J gene end by 4 bases; junction bases not matched to a gene: 10. The CDR3 reads CASSTNLRGQYEQYF. The CDR3 nucleotides are TGTGCCAGCAGTACAAATCTCAGGGGGCAATACGAGCAGTACTTC.

This rearrangement joins TRBV20-1 to TRBJ2-1, with D possibly called TRBD1 or TRBD2 (5 bases each). The length of the CDR3 is 13 residues. Germline loops: CDR1 DFQATT, CDR2 SNEGSKA (reference sequence). V lost 3 bases to trimming and J lost 3 bases, with 9 bases between them. The CDR3 here is CSASRDRYNEQFF. The CDR3 region has the DNA TGCAGTGCTAGCAGGGACCGCTACAATGAGCAGTTCTTC.

This clonotype was seen only a few times. The chain joins TRBV5-1 to TRBJ2-1; D remains ambiguous. The CDR3 runs to 14 residues. Germline values: CDR1 SGHRS, CDR2 YFSETQ. Trimming left V 1 base short and J 5 bases short, with 10 bases between. DNA for the CDR3: TGCGCCAGCAGCTTGAACTCCCTACACAATGAGCAGTTCTTC. Protein sequence: CASSLNSLHNEQFF.

This clonotype was seen a few times. The chain joins TRBV5-1 to TRBJ2-5; D might be TRBD2 (5 bases). CDR1 and CDR2 (germline): SGHRS, YFSETQ. The CDR3 has 12 amino acids. Trimming removed 6 bases at V and 6 bases at J, with 12 bases between. The CDR3 loop is CASTEGTKTQYF. CDR3 bases: TGCGCCAGCACTGAGGGAACGAAGACCCAGTACTTC.

This clonotype was seen a few times. The chain has TRBV4-3 and TRBJ2-1; D unresolved. V lost 0 bases and J lost 8, with 17 bases in between. The germline gives CDR1 LGHNA, CDR2 YSLEER. This CDR3 has 16 amino acids. This CDR3 reads CASSQDPRCCVDEQFF. The CDR3 DNA is TGCGCCAGCAGCCAAGACCCCAGGTGCTGTGTCGATGAGCAGTTCTTC.

The chain uses TRBV21-1 and TRBJ2-7; the table gives TRBD2 as D, unverified against the DNA. TRBV21-1 is a recognized pseudogene. The CDR3 contains 17 residues. As DNA, the CDR3 is TGTGCCAGCAGCAAAGGGGACGGGACGGAGGGAGGCAATGAGCAGTACTTC. Its protein product is CASSKGDGTEGGNEQYF.

The chain carries TRBV15 and TRBJ2-3; 8 bases are shared with TRBD2. With 5 bases clipped from V and 8 bases from J, the junction kept 9 bases outside the gene matches. Germline V gives CDR1 LNHNV, CDR2 YYDKDF (reference sequence). The CDR3 is 14 amino acids. CDR3 nucleotide sequence: TGTGCCACCAGCTTGCGGGGGGAGTTGGGTACGCAGTATTTT. Protein: CATSLRGELGTQYF.

The gene calls are TRBV25-1 and TRBJ2-5; 7 bases map to TRBD1. The CDR3 length is 14 residues. Germline V lookup: CDR1 MGHDK, CDR2 SYGVNS. V was pared by 4 bases and J by 4 bases, with 6 bases of the junction left unmatched. The CDR3 loop reads CASSAATGPETQYF. The DNA for the CDR3 is TGTGCCAGCAGTGCCGCGACAGGGCCAGAGACCCAGTACTTC.

The sample holds many counts of this clonotype. V usage is TRBV12-3 or TRBV12-4 and J usage is TRBJ2-1; no definite D call. The V and J ends lost 6 bases and 5 bases respectively, with 5 bases between them. This CDR3 spans 11 amino acids. This CDR3 reads CASSFHNEQFF. The CDR3 DNA sequence: TGTGCCAGCAGCTTCCACAATGAGCAGTTCTTC.

In its sample, this clonotype was seen a few times. The J gene is TRBJ2-1, the V gene TRBV5-1; D not certain. Trimming shortened V by 0 bases and J by 9 bases, and 19 bases separated the two germline ends. CDR3 length equals 16 residues. CDR1 is SGHRS, CDR2 YFSETQ, per germline. The CDR3 DNA reads as TGCGCCAGCAGCTTGGCCTTGGGGAAACCGGAAGGTGAGCAGTTCTTC. It yields the protein CASSLALGKPEGEQFF.

This chain links TRBV5-6 with TRBJ2-1; no clear D gene. The CDR3 loop spans 13 amino acids. V lost 5 bases, J lost 3 bases, and 9 bases lay in between. CDR1 SGHDT and CDR2 YYEEEE come from the germline V gene. The DNA of the CDR3 is TGTGCCAGCAGTCCGAGATACTACAATGAGCAGTTCTTC. Translated, it gives CASSPRYYNEQFF.

The gene calls are TRBV29-1 and TRBJ2-1, with a possible D match to TRBD2 (6 bases). Looked up from germline, CDR1 is SQVTM and CDR2 is ANQGSEA. V was trimmed by 6 bases and J by 2 bases, leaving 17 bases between them. This CDR3 is built from 15 residues. The CDR3 coding sequence is TGCAGCGTCGAAATTCGGAGGGGACCCTACAATGAGCAGTTCTTC. Translated, it gives CSVEIRRGPYNEQFF.